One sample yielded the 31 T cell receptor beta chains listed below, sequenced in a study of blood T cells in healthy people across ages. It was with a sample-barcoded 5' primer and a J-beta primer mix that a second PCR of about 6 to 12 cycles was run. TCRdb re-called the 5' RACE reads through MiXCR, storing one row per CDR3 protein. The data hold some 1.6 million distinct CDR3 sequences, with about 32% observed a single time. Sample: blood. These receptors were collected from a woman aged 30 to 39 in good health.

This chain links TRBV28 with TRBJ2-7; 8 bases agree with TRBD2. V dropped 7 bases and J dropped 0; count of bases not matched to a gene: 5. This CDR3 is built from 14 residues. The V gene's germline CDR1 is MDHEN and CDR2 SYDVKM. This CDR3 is CASILSGTSYEQYF. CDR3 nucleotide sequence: TGTGCCAGCATCCTTAGCGGGACCTCCTACGAGCAGTACTTC.

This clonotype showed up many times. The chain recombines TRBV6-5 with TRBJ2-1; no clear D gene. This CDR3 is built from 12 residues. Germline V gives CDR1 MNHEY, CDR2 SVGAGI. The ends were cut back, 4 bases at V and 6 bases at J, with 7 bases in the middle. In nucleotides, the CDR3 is TGTGCCAGCAGTTCACCATCCAATGAGCAGTTCTTC. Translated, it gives CASSSPSNEQFF.

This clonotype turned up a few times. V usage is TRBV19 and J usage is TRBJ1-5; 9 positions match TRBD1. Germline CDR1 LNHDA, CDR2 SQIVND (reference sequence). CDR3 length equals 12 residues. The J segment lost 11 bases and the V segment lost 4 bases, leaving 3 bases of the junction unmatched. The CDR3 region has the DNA TGTGCCAGTAGTACGGACAGGGGTTCCCAGCATTTT. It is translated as CASSTDRGSQHF.

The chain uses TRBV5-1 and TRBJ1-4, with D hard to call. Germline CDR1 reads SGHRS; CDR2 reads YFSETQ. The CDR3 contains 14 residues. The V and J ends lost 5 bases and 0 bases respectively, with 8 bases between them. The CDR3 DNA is TGCGCCAGCAGGAAGGGAGCAACTAATGAAAAACTGTTTTTT. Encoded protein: CASRKGATNEKLFF. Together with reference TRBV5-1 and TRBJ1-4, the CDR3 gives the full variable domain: KAGVTQTPRYLIKTRGQQVTLSCSPISGHRSVSWYQQTPGQGLQFLFEYFSETQRNKGNFPGRFSGRQFSNSRSEMNVSTLELGDSALYLCASRKGATNEKLFFGSGTQLSVL.

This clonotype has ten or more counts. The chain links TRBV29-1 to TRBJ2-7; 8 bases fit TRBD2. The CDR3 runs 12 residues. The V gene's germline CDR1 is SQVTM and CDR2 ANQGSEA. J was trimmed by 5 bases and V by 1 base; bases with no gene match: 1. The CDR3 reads CSVEAGGNEQYF. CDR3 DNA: TGCAGCGTTGAAGCGGGAGGGAACGAGCAGTACTTC.

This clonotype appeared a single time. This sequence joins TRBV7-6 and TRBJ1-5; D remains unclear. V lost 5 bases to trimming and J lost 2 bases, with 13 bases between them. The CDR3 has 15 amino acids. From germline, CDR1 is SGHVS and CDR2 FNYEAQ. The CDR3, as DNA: TGTGCCAGCAGCACCGCCGCCGAAGGCAATCAGCCCCAGCATTTT. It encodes CASSTAAEGNQPQHF.

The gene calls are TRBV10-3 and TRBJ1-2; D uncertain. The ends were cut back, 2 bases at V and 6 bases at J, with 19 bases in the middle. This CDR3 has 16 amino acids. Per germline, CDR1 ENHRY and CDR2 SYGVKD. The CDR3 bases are TGTGCCATCAGTGAGAAAGGGCGAGCTGGGTTGCATGGCTACACCTTC. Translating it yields CAISEKGRAGLHGYTF.

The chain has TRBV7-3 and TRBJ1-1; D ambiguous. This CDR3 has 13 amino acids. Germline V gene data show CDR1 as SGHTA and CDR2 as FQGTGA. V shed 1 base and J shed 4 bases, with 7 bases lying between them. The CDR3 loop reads CASSLKGTTEAFF. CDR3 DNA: TGTGCCAGCAGCTTAAAAGGTACCACTGAAGCTTTCTTT.

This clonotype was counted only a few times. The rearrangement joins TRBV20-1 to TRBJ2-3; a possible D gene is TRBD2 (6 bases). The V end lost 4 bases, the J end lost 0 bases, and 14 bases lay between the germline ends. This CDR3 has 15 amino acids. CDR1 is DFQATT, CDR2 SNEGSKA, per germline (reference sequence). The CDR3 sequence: CSANAAGSSTDTQYF. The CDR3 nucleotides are TGCAGTGCTAATGCCGCGGGGTCTAGCACAGATACGCAGTATTTT.

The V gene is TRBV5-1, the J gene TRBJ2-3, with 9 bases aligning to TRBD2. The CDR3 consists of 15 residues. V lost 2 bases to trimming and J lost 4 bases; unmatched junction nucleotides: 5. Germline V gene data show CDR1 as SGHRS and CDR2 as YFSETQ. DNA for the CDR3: TGCGCCAGCAGCTTTGGACTAGCGAATTCAGATACGCAGTATTTT. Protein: CASSFGLANSDTQYF.

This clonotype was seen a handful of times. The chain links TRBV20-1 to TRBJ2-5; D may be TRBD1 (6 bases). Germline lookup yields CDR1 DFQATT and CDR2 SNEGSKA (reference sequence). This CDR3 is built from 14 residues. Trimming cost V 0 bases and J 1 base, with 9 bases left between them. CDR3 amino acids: CSARERQAQETQYF. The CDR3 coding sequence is TGCAGTGCTAGAGAGAGACAGGCCCAAGAGACCCAGTACTTC.

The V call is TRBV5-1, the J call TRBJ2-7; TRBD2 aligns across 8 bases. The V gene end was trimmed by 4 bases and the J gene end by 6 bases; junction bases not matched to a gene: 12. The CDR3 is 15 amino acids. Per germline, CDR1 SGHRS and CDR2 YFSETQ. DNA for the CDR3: TGCGCCAGCAGCGCGTCCCCGGGACTAGTAACCGAGCAGTACTTC. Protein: CASSASPGLVTEQYF.

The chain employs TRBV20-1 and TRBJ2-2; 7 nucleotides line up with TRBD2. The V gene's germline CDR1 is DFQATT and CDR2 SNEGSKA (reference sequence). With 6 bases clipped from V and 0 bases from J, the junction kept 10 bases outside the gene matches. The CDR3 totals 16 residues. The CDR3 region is CSAFPGGKPNTGELFF. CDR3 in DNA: TGCAGTGCATTCCCCGGGGGGAAACCGAACACCGGGGAGCTGTTTTTT.

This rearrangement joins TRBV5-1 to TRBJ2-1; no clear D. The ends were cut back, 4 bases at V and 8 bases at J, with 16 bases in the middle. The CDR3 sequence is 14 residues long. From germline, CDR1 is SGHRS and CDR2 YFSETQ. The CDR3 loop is CASSTGPPRDEQFF. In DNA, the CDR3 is TGCGCCAGCAGCACCGGTCCCCCAAGGGATGAGCAGTTCTTC.

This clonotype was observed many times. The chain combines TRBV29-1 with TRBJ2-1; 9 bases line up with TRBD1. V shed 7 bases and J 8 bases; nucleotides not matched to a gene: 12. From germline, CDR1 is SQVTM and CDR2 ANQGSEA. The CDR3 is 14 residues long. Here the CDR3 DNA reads TGCAGCGGCGCGACCGGGACAGGGATCCATGAGCAGTTCTTC. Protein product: CSGATGTGIHEQFF.

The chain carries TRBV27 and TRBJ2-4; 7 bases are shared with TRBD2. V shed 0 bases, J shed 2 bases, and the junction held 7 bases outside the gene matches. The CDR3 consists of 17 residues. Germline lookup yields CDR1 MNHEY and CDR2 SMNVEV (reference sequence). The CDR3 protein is CASSLSVGGPTKNIQYF. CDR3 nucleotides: TGTGCCAGCAGTTTATCGGTGGGAGGGCCGACCAAAAACATTCAGTACTTC.

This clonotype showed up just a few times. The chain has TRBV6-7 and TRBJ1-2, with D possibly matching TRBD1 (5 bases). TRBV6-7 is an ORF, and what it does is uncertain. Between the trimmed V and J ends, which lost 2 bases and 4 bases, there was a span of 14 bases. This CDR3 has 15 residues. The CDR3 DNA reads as TGTGCCAGCAGTTACCCAACCGGGACGGCCTATGGCTACACCTTC. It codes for CASSYPTGTAYGYTF.

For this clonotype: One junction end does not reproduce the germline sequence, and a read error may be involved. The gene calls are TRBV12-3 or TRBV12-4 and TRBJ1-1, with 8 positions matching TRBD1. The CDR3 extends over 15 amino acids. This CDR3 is CACSSPTGVNTEAFF. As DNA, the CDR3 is TGTGCCTGCAGTTCCCCGACAGGGGTGAACACCGAAGCTTTCTTT.

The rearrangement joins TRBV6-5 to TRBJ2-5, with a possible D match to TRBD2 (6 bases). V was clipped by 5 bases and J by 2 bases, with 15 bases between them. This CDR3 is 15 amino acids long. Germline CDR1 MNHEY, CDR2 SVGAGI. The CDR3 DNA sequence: TGTGCCAGCAGTCCCCCAGGTAGCGGACAAGAGACCCAGTACTTC. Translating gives CASSPPGSGQETQYF.

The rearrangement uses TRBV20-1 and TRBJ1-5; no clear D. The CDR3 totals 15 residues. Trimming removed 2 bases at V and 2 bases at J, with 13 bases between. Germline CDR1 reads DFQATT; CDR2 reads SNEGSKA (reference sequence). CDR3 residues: CSARLTGSRNQPQHF. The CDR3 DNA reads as TGCAGTGCTAGATTGACGGGGTCGCGCAATCAGCCCCAGCATTTT.

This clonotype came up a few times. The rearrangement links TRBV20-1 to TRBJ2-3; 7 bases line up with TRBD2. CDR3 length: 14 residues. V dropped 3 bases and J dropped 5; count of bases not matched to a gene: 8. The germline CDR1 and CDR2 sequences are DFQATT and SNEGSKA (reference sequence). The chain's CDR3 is CSARDGGRIDTQYF. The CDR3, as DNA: TGCAGTGCTAGGGATGGCGGGAGAATAGATACGCAGTATTTT.

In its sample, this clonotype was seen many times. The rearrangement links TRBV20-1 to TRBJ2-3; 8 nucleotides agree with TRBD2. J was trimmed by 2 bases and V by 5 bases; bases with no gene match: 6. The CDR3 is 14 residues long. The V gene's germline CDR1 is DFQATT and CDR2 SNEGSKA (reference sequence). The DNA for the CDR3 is TGCAGTGCTCGGGTAGCGGGAATCACAGATACGCAGTATTTT. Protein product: CSARVAGITDTQYF.

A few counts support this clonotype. CDR3 DNA: TGTGCCAGCAGTTTGTTGGAGGACTCTGGGGCCAACGTCCTGACTTTC. Protein sequence: CASSLLEDSGANVLTF. The chain is built from TRBV28 and TRBJ2-6; perhaps TRBD2 as D (5 bases). The V end lost 3 bases, the J end lost 0 bases, and 9 bases lay between the germline ends. This CDR3 region has 16 residues. In germline, CDR1 is MDHEN, CDR2 SYDVKM.

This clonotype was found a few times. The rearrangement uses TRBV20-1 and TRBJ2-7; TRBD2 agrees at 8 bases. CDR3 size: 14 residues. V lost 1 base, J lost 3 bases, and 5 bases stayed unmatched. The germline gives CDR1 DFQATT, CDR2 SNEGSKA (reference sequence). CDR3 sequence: CSARVGAGDYEQYF. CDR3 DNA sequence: TGCAGTGCTAGAGTTGGAGCGGGGGACTACGAGCAGTACTTC.

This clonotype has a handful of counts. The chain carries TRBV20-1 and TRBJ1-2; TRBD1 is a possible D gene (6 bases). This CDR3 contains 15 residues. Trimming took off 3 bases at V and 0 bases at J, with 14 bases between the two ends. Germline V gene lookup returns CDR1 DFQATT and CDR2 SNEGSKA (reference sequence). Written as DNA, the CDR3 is TGCAGTGCTAGGGACAGCGAGGGAGCTAACTATGGCTACACCTTC. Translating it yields CSARDSEGANYGYTF.

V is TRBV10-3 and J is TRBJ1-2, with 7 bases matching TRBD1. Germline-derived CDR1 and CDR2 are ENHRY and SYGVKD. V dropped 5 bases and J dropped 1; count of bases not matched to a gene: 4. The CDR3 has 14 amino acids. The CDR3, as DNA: TGTGCCATCAGTCCGACAGGGTTTAACTATGGCTACACCTTC. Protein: CAISPTGFNYGYTF.

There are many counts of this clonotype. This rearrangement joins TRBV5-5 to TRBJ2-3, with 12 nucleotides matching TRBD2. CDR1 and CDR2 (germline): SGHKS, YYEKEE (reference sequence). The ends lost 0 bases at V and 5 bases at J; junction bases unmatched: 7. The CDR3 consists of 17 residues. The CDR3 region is CASSLDPSGGARDTQYF. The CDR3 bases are TGTGCCAGCAGCTTGGATCCTAGCGGGGGGGCGCGAGATACGCAGTATTTT.

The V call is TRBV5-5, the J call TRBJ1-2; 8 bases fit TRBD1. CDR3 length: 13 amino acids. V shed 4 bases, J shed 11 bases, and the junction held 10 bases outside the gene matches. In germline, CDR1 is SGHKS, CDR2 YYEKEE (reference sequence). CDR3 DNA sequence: TGTGCCAGCAGCCAAACGGACAGGGAAAGATACACCTTC. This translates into CASSQTDRERYTF.

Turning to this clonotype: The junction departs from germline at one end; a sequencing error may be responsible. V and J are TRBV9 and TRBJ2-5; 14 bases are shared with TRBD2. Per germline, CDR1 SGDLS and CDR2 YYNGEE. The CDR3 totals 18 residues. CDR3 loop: CTSSAGRLAGGREETQYF. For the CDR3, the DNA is TGTACCAGCAGCGCGGGAAGACTAGCGGGAGGGCGAGAAGAGACCCAGTACTTC.

The CDR3 protein is CASSQGTGDSTEAFF. The CDR3 DNA reads as TGTGCCAGCAGCCAGGGGACAGGGGATAGCACTGAAGCTTTCTTT. The rearrangement uses TRBV3-1 and TRBJ1-1; the match to TRBD1 covers 10 bases. This CDR3 comprises 15 residues. Germline CDR1 LGHDT, CDR2 YNNKEL (reference sequence). V lost 3 bases, J lost 4 bases, and 5 bases stayed unmatched.

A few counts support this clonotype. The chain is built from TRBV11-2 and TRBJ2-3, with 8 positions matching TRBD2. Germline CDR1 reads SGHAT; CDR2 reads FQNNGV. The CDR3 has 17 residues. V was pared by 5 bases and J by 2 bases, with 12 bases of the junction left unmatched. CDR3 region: CASSPGLRGGTTDTQYF. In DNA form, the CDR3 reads TGTGCCAGCAGCCCCGGTCTTCGGGGGGGAACCACAGATACGCAGTATTTT.